Presented here are 11 T cell receptor beta chains from one specimen sequenced in a study of blood T cell repertoires in COVID-19. Using immunoSEQ multiplex PCR, the repertoire was profiled, and TCRdb retains in-frame clones only, with some absent. Of roughly 360,000 clones listed, roughly 87% were seen once; the top ten hold 5% to 6%. The sequenced sample consisted of PBMCs or T cells enriched from blood (not recorded which). Receptors originate from a woman between 50 and 59 years old who had recovered from COVID-19.

A remark on this clone: Distinct nucleotide sequences in the sample also encode this CDR3. The chain couples TRBV5-6 to TRBJ1-3; 7 bases are shared with TRBD1. Per germline, CDR1 SGHDT and CDR2 YYEEEE. V lost 4 bases and J lost 2; bases outside the gene matches: 6. The CDR3 covers 15 residues. The CDR3 sequence is CASSPGGIAGNTIYF. The CDR3 DNA follows: TGTGCCAGCAGCCCAGGGGGAATTGCTGGAAACACCATATATTTT.

The rearrangement joins TRBV5-4 to TRBJ1-2; 10 bases fit TRBD1. CDR3 size: 14 residues. After removal of 7 bases from V and 3 bases from J, the junction contained 6 bases not matched to a gene. From germline, CDR1 is SGHNT and CDR2 YYREEE (reference sequence). DNA for the CDR3: TGTGCCAGCCGCAGGGACAGGGGACACTATGGCTACACCTTC. It translates to CASRRDRGHYGYTF.

Here the CDR3 DNA reads TGTGCCAGCAGCACCCGGGCTGTAGCGGGATTCACCGGGGAGCTGTTTTTT. As protein: CASSTRAVAGFTGELFF. V is TRBV28 and J is TRBJ2-2; TRBD2 matches at 8 bases. This CDR3 region has 17 residues. The germline V gene has CDR1 MDHEN and CDR2 SYDVKM. V was pared by 6 bases and J by 4 bases, with 13 bases of the junction left unmatched.

The chain uses TRBV19 and TRBJ1-4; tentative D call: TRBD1 (5 bases). Between the trimmed V and J ends, which lost 10 bases and 8 bases, there was a span of 17 bases. Germline-derived CDR1 and CDR2 are LNHDA and SQIVND (reference sequence). CDR3 length: 13 residues. The CDR3 region is CATQPQGREKLFF. Here the CDR3 DNA reads TGTGCCACTCAACCCCAGGGCCGAGAAAAACTGTTTTTT.

The V gene is TRBV4-1, the J gene TRBJ2-3, with D perhaps matching TRBD1 (5 bases). The CDR3 covers 15 residues. V dropped 10 bases and J dropped 6 bases, with 23 bases sitting between them. Germline assignment: CDR1 MGHRA and CDR2 YSYEKL. CDR3 sequence (DNA): TGCGCCACCACCTCCTCTTCAGGGAATTGGGATACGCAGTATTTT. Amino acid sequence: CATTSSSGNWDTQYF.

V and J are TRBV7-9 and TRBJ2-2; weak D call: TRBD1 (5 bases). Germline V gives CDR1 SEHNR, CDR2 FQNEAQ (reference sequence). The V and J ends lost 5 bases and 3 bases respectively, with 10 bases between them. There are 14 residues in the CDR3. DNA of the CDR3: TGTGCCAGCAGCGGCGACAGCTACACCGGGGAGCTGTTTTTT. Translated: CASSGDSYTGELFF.

The genes are TRBV6-2 or TRBV6-3 and TRBJ2-1; TRBD2 matches at 11 bases. Germline V gives CDR1 MNHEY, CDR2 SVGEGT. This CDR3 comprises 15 residues. V trimming: 2 bases; J trimming: 6 bases; junction bases outside the gene matches: 3. The CDR3 DNA follows: TGTGCCAGCAGTTACCCTAGCGGGGGGTTCAATGAGCAGTTCTTC. This gives the protein CASSYPSGGFNEQFF.

This chain uses TRBV7-9 with TRBJ1-2; 11 positions agree with TRBD1. Germline CDR1 is SEHNR and CDR2 is FQNEAQ (reference sequence). Trimming at V came to 1 base and at J to 9 bases, leaving 1 base not matched to a gene. CDR3 size: 13 residues. The chain's CDR3 is CASSLGTGGRYTF. CDR3 nucleotide sequence: TGTGCCAGCAGCTTAGGGACAGGGGGCCGCTACACCTTC.

V and J are TRBV25-1 and TRBJ1-1; maybe TRBD1 (5 bases). Germline V gene lookup returns CDR1 MGHDK and CDR2 SYGVNS. Trimming cost V 8 bases and J 2 bases, with 15 bases left between them. CDR3 size: 14 residues. The chain's CDR3 is CASGGGAGNTEAFF. The DNA for the CDR3 is TGTGCCAGCGGGGGAGGTGCAGGCAACACTGAAGCTTTCTTT. The entire variable domain, with the rest obtained from reference TRBV25-1 and TRBJ1-1, is as follows: EADIYQTPRYLVIGTGKKITLECSQTMGHDKMYWYQQDPGMELHLIHYSYGVNSTEKGDLSSESTVSRIRTEHFPLTLESARPSHTSQYLCASGGGAGNTEAFFGQGTRLTVV.

The chain uses TRBV29-1 and TRBJ2-1; TRBD2 matches at 16 bases. The germline CDR1 and CDR2 sequences are SQVTM and ANQGSEA. The length of the CDR3 is 15 residues. V was pared by 6 bases and J by 8 bases, with 7 bases of the junction left unmatched. In DNA form, the CDR3 reads TGCAGCGTGACGGGACTAGCGGGAGGGGGGCATGAGCAGTTCTTC. Translated: CSVTGLAGGGHEQFF.

J is TRBJ1-6 and V is TRBV7-2; no clear D. Germline lookup yields CDR1 SGHTA and CDR2 FQGNSA. The CDR3 is 14 residues long. V shed 2 bases and J shed 10 bases, with 12 bases lying between them. CDR3 nucleotides: TGTGCCAGCAGCTTAAATCCAGGTCCGTCACCCCTCCACTTT. Translating gives CASSLNPGPSPLHF. The full variable domain, its missing parts supplied by reference TRBV7-2 and TRBJ1-6, is GAGVSQSPSNKVTEKGKDVELRCDPISGHTALYWYRQSLGQGLEFLIYFQGNSAPDKSGLPSDRFSAERTGGSVSTLTIQRTQQEDSAVYLCASSLNPGPSPLHFGNGTRLTVT.